This note documents a single T cell receptor (beta chain) sequence. Its antigen remains unknown. The data were obtained in a study of regulatory T cells in long-lasting Graves disease. Study findings and constraints: New patients shared over 900 public clonotypes, and persistent patients shared more, with approximately 2,500. There was favoring of TRBV28, TRBJ1-2 and TRBJ2-5 in persistent disease.

This CDR3 region has 16 residues. CDR1 ENHRY and CDR2 SYGVKD come from the germline V gene. V lost 0 bases and J lost 3; bases outside the gene matches: 2. As to time point: persistent/refractory GD, antithyroid drugs over 5 years with positive TRAb. Generation of the TCR library employed RNA extracted from PBMCs. CDR3 regions were amplified by Arm-PCR using iRepertoire HTBI primers to build TCR beta libraries. MiXCR was run by TCRdb on the multiplex PCR reads, yielding one entry per CDR3 protein. The sample contains 650,000 to 850,000 distinct CDR3 sequences, approximately 31% of which appear only once.

The sequenced sample was peripheral blood mononuclear cells (PBMCs), obtained when the disease was refractory, from a patient treated with antithyroid drugs. The receptor was derived from a female donor with Graves disease. The chain links TRBV10-3 to TRBJ1-4, with 9 bases that match TRBD1. The CDR3 coding sequence is TGTGCCATCAGTGAGTCGCGGACAGGGGCTAATGAAAAACTGTTTTTT. This encodes CAISESRTGANEKLFF.